This passage covers 13 T cell receptor beta chains from one sample sequenced in a study of shared clonotypes between healthy human individuals. The assay was immunoSEQ multiplex PCR, and TCRdb's table has in-frame clones only and misses some. The repertoire has some 2 million clones, 85% to 95% of them found once; the top ten carry 0.13%. Material for sequencing was naive CD4+ T cells sorted from blood. Subset indicated: CD45RA+ positively selected. These receptors were obtained from a man aged 18 to 30 in good health.

The V gene is TRBV19, the J gene TRBJ2-7, with D unclear. Germline-derived CDR1 and CDR2 are LNHDA and SQIVND (reference sequence). The CDR3 consists of 14 residues. Trimming took off 3 bases at V and 0 bases at J, with 9 bases between the two ends. The CDR3, as DNA: TGTGCCAGTAGTATTGCAGGATTCTCCTACGAGCAGTACTTC. Residues: CASSIAGFSYEQYF.

The J gene is TRBJ2-7, the V gene TRBV6-1, with 7 bases matching TRBD1. CDR1 MNHNS and CDR2 SASEGT come from the germline V gene. The CDR3 length is 14 residues. Trimming took 8 bases from V and 0 from J; bases not matched to a gene: 7. CDR3 DNA: TGTGCCAGCCAGGACAGGACGCTCTCCTACGAGCAGTACTTC. Residues: CASQDRTLSYEQYF.

The chain has TRBV5-1 and TRBJ2-7; D ambiguous. Trimming took 1 base from V and 3 from J, leaving 11 bases between them. The CDR3 contains 14 residues. Germline V CDR1 and CDR2: SGHRS, YFSETQ. The DNA of the CDR3 is TGCGCCAGCAGCTTGAACGACATGAACTACGAGCAGTACTTC. Translated: CASSLNDMNYEQYF.

The chain couples TRBV5-3 to TRBJ2-5; no definite D call. TRBV5-3 is an ORF, with its function uncertain. The CDR3 covers 15 residues. The V gene lost 0 bases and the J gene lost 5 bases, with 14 bases spanning the gap. The CDR3 nucleotides are TGTGCCAGAAGCTTGGCCTTGGCGAAAAAGGAGACCCAGTACTTC. Amino acids: CARSLALAKKETQYF.

The chain recombines TRBV28 with TRBJ1-5, with TRBD1 as a possible D gene (6 bases). The V end lost 5 bases, the J end lost 0 bases, and 11 bases lay between the germline ends. CDR3 length equals 15 residues. CDR1 is MDHEN, CDR2 SYDVKM, per germline. CDR3 nucleotide sequence: TGTGCCAGCAGTCCCGACAGGATTAGCAATCAGCCCCAGCATTTT. Translation gives CASSPDRISNQPQHF. The full variable domain, with the rest looked up from reference TRBV28 and TRBJ1-5, is DVKVTQSSRYLVKRTGEKVFLECVQDMDHENMFWYRQDPGLGLRLIYFSYDVKMKEKGDIPEGYSVSREKKERFSLILESASTNQTSMYLCASSPDRISNQPQHFGDGTRLSIL.

The J gene is TRBJ2-3, the V gene TRBV11-1, with TRBD1 matching over 8 bases. This CDR3 spans 15 amino acids. V was clipped by 5 bases and J by 1 base; unmatched bases: 5. Per germline, CDR1 SGHAT and CDR2 FQDESV (reference sequence). In DNA form, the CDR3 reads TGTGCCAGCAGCCTCGACAGGGGACGCACAGATACGCAGTATTTT. This encodes CASSLDRGRTDTQYF.

V and J are TRBV6-1 and TRBJ1-5; D not resolved. Germline V gene data show CDR1 as MNHNS and CDR2 as SASEGT. The CDR3 has 16 amino acids. The V gene lost 2 bases and the J gene lost 6 bases, with 17 bases spanning the gap. The CDR3 loop reads CASSETQSRVSQPQHF. The CDR3 nucleotides are TGTGCCAGCAGTGAAACGCAGTCGAGGGTGTCTCAGCCCCAGCATTTT.

The chain recombines TRBV7-8 with TRBJ1-1; D is possibly TRBD1 (6 bases). The CDR3 totals 13 residues. Trimming took off 10 bases at V and 6 bases at J, with 18 bases between the two ends. Germline V gene lookup returns CDR1 SGHVS and CDR2 FQNEAQ. CDR3 loop: CATIRDTRSEAFF. CDR3 DNA: TGTGCCACGATACGGGACACCCGATCTGAAGCTTTCTTT.

This sequence joins TRBV7-2 and TRBJ2-6; tentative D call: TRBD1 (5 bases). V was clipped by 7 bases and J by 0 bases, with 7 bases between them. This CDR3 region has 14 residues. Germline V gene lookup returns CDR1 SGHTA and CDR2 FQGNSA. CDR3 bases: TGTGCCAGCACCGACAGCTCTGGGGCCAACGTCCTGACTTTC. This translates into CASTDSSGANVLTF.

On this clone itself: The identical CDR3 is also encoded by other nucleotide sequences in the sample. The chain links TRBV6-5 to TRBJ2-6; a possible D gene is TRBD2 (5 bases). The germline CDR1 and CDR2 sequences are MNHEY and SVGAGI. Trimming removed 0 bases from V and 1 base from J, with 7 bases in between. The CDR3 spans 16 residues. This chain's CDR3 is CASSYSPGSGANVLTF. CDR3 DNA: TGTGCCAGCAGTTACTCGCCGGGGTCTGGGGCCAACGTCCTGACTTTC.

This clone was recorded a few times. This sequence joins TRBV7-9 and TRBJ1-5; possible D gene TRBD1, 5 bases. The CDR3 length is 12 residues. Germline values: CDR1 SEHNR, CDR2 FQNEAQ (reference sequence). V was cut by 11 bases and J by 5 bases, with 13 bases left in between. In DNA, the CDR3 is TGTGCCTGGAGGGACGGCGATCAGCCCCAGCATTTT. It translates to CAWRDGDQPQHF.

This chain connects TRBV7-2 to TRBJ2-7; D might be TRBD2 (6 bases). The CDR3 loop spans 16 amino acids. Deletions cut 1 base from V and 2 bases from J, with 15 bases between. Germline CDR1 and CDR2: SGHTA and FQGNSA. The CDR3, as DNA: TGTGCCAGCAGCTTAGGTCCCGGGGAGGCTACCTACGAGCAGTACTTC. Encoded protein: CASSLGPGEATYEQYF.

Remarks on this clone: This sample also contains other DNA sequences that code for the same CDR3. The chain joins TRBV6-6 to TRBJ1-3; D is unclear. The CDR3 has 13 residues. V lost 0 bases and J 3 bases, leaving 3 bases between the germline ends. CDR1 and CDR2 from the germline V gene are MNHNY and SVGAGI (reference sequence). Here the CDR3 reads CASSYSRGNTIYF. In nucleotides, the CDR3 is TGTGCCAGCAGTTACTCGCGTGGAAACACCATATATTTT.